This T cell receptor beta chain came from a study of blood T cell repertoires in COVID-19 (dated by TCRdb to 2020 to 2021). Some background on the complete study: Collaborator samples came from the United States, Italy and Spain and covered acute and convalescent phases of COVID-19. The material from the prospective study consisted of cDNA or gDNA derived from T cells, B-cell-depleted T cells, or PBMCs. Deeply sampled blood TCRbeta repertoires from subjects exposed to, actively infected with, or recovered from COVID-19 were included in the dataset. The repertoires were released in a freely available public database meant as a resource for research on the immune response to SARS-CoV-2. Samples came from the ongoing ImmuneRACE study (first 160 participants) plus 1,254 subjects from 6 global collaborators. A de-identified subject ID, COVID-19 status, age in years and sex were almost always included in the sample metadata. HLA class I and class II types, where available, came from metadata supplied by the sample provider rather than from assay-based typing. The research as a whole found: The quantity of clinical and demographic metadata differed by source and by participant and was supplied without curation.

Each collaborating institution followed its own protocols to collect whole blood in K2EDTA tubes. Collaborator samples were shipped for TCRbeta analysis as frozen whole blood, isolated PBMCs, or DNA extracted from either sample type. The CDR3 contains 11 residues, cysteine and phenylalanine counted. Just the 33-base CDR3 DNA is kept, in frame starting at base 1. According to the germline V gene, CDR1 reads MDHEN and CDR2 reads SYDVKM. Relative to germline, V is 8 bases shorter and J is 2 bases shorter, with 7 bases between their ends. TCRbeta CDR3 regions were amplified from genomic DNA using the immunoSEQ Assay, a bias-controlled multiplex PCR. Turning to the authors' computational methods: Within the assay, amplification of reference gene primers was used to estimate how many nucleated cells each sample contained. Sequence reads were collapsed and filtered to measure the absolute abundance of every unique TCRbeta CDR3 rearrangement. Productive Simpson clonality was computed per sample as the square root of Simpson's diversity index over productive rearrangements. TCRdb took this table from immuneACCESS and kept in-frame rearrangements with V and J called. Such tables lack part of the clones; where checked against another copy, unresolved V genes explain under half of the gap, and the rest is unexplained. From that table come the V and J calls and clone size; the DNA was used to work out D and trimming. The sample table contains around 270,000 clones; only one count was recorded for 85% to 90% of them. The ten largest clones add up to about 5% of the sample.

Notes on this clone: The clone's antigen remains unknown. No per-base quality is available; no much larger clone lies one base away.

This clonotype was obtained from a man between 40 and 49 years old with acute or convalescent COVID-19. Source material: peripheral blood. The chain is assembled from TRBV28 and TRBJ2-7; matching of 6 bases hints at TRBD1 as the D gene. The CDR3 has the sequence CASWGPYEQYF. The DNA sequence is as follows: TGTGCCAGCTGGGGGCCCTACGAGCAGTACTTC.